The subject of this entry is one TCR beta chain. The antigen is not known. Among the patients, none had received any treatment before thyroid surgery. These data belong to a study of metastatic and nonmetastatic thyroid tumors. Whole-study context: Malignant and benign thyroid patients had repertoires compared in peripheral blood and tumor or nodule tissue. Study results and caveats: Malignant thyroid tumors reportedly had TCR beta diversity that was significantly higher than in benign nodules, in blood and tumor.

CDR1 is GTSNPN and CDR2 is SVGIG in the germline V gene (reference sequence). This CDR3 has 14 amino acids. Germline trimming cut 4 bases from V and 9 bases from J; bases unmatched to any gene: 8. As processed by the authors: CDR3 differences across clinicopathological groups were used to build a distant-metastasis classifier for papillary thyroid cancer. TCRdb re-called the PCR reads through MiXCR. The V and J calls here are based on TCRdb, not the publication. The table includes 3,500 to 5,000 clones, roughly 37% detected once. Sequenced material: tumor tissue. The chain employs TRBV30 and TRBJ2-2; TRBD2 matches at 10 bases. This receptor was taken from a male donor with papillary thyroid cancer or a benign thyroid nodule (not recorded which). Some clones in this sample may be carry-over from other donors' samples. The CDR3 DNA follows: TGTGCCTGGATGGTAGCGGGAGGTGGTAGGGAGCTGTTTTTT. This codes for CAWMVAGGGRELFF.